The 27 T cell receptor beta chains below were found in one sample sequenced in a study of CD8 T cells in ankylosing spondylitis. TCRdb processed the 5' RACE reads anew with MiXCR; each CDR3 protein has one entry. Among some 200,000 distinct CDR3 sequences listed, about 20% were seen once. The specimen sequenced was blood, either unsorted or a sorted T cell fraction (not recorded which). These receptors originate from a male donor under 30 with ankylosing spondylitis or in good health (not recorded which).

This clonotype was found many times. The chain uses TRBV3-1 and TRBJ2-2, with D unclear. This CDR3 is built from 14 residues. Trimming removed 4 bases at V and 0 bases at J, with 6 bases between. CDR1 LGHDT and CDR2 YNNKEL come from the germline V gene (reference sequence). The chain's CDR3 is CASSPIANTGELFF. The CDR3 DNA reads as TGTGCCAGCAGCCCAATAGCGAACACCGGGGAGCTGTTTTTT.

This clonotype was seen ten or more times. This chain joins TRBV18 and TRBJ2-7, with no clear D. Germline V CDR1 and CDR2: KGHSH, LQKENI. The length of the CDR3 is 16 residues. Trimming pared 4 bases from V and 5 bases from J, leaving 21 bases between. CDR3 nucleotide sequence: TGTGCCAGCTCACTACGACTCCCCTCGGTTGGTGACGAGCAGTACTTC. As protein: CASSLRLPSVGDEQYF.

This clonotype came up many times. This chain links TRBV4-2 with TRBJ1-2, with 9 bases fitting TRBD1. Germline V gene lookup returns CDR1 LGHNA and CDR2 YNFKEQ. V shed 1 base and J 4 bases; nucleotides not matched to a gene: 10. This CDR3 comprises 17 residues. Written as DNA, the CDR3 is TGTGCCAGCAGCCAAGGGAGGGACAGGGTTGGGGCCTATGGCTACACCTTC. Translated: CASSQGRDRVGAYGYTF.

This clonotype was seen ten or more times. J is TRBJ2-2 and V is TRBV5-1, with D perhaps matching TRBD1 (5 bases). Germline CDR1 and CDR2: SGHRS and YFSETQ. The CDR3 runs to 15 residues. V was shortened by 4 bases and J by 1 base, with 11 bases between the two germline ends. CDR3 amino acids: CASSTRVRNTGELFF. CDR3 bases: TGCGCCAGCAGCACCAGGGTACGGAACACCGGGGAGCTGTTTTTT.

This clonotype showed up just once. V and J are TRBV25-1 and TRBJ2-5; TRBD2 aligns across 14 bases. The CDR3 contains 17 residues. Germline loops: CDR1 MGHDK, CDR2 SYGVNS. V trimming: 2 bases; J trimming: 5 bases; junction bases outside the gene matches: 7. The CDR3 protein is CASSELGLAGGSETQYF. The CDR3 DNA reads TGTGCCAGCAGTGAACTAGGACTAGCGGGAGGTTCCGAGACCCAGTACTTC.

This clonotype was seen only a few times. This chain links TRBV29-1 with TRBJ2-7; tentative D call: TRBD1 (6 bases). Trimming pared 4 bases from V and 4 bases from J, leaving 8 bases between. Germline CDR1 and CDR2: SQVTM and ANQGSEA. The CDR3 runs 11 residues. The CDR3 coding sequence is TGCAGCGTTGGGGACACATACGAGCAGTACTTC. Translated: CSVGDTYEQYF.

In its sample, this clonotype was seen a few times. In nucleotides, the CDR3 is TGTGCCAGCAGCCACTTTAGACTAGCGGGAGACGCACCCGGCCAAGAGACCCAGTACTTC. This codes for CASSHFRLAGDAPGQETQYF. This sequence joins TRBV28 and TRBJ2-5; TRBD2 matches at 12 bases. The CDR3 consists of 20 residues. The germline gives CDR1 MDHEN, CDR2 SYDVKM. V lost 6 bases to trimming and J lost 1 base; unmatched junction nucleotides: 18.

This clonotype was seen a handful of times. The V call is TRBV11-2, the J call TRBJ2-3, with TRBD2 as a possible D gene (5 bases). The V end lost 1 base, the J end lost 6 bases, and 20 bases lay between the germline ends. From germline, CDR1 is SGHAT and CDR2 FQNNGV. The CDR3 consists of 17 residues. CDR3 residues: CASSLGGPGRRSDTQYF. In DNA, the CDR3 is TGTGCCAGCAGCTTAGGAGGGCCCGGTCGGAGATCGGATACGCAGTATTTT. Combining the CDR3 with reference TRBV11-2 and TRBJ2-3 gives the whole variable domain EAGVAQSPRYKIIEKRQSVAFWCNPISGHATLYWYQQILGQGPKLLIQFQNNGVVDDSQLPKDRFSAERLKGVDSTLKIQPAKLEDSAVYLCASSLGGPGRRSDTQYFGPGTRLTVL.

The sample holds many counts of this clonotype. The chain uses TRBV20-1 and TRBJ2-1; D is perhaps TRBD1 (6 bases). Looked up from germline, CDR1 is DFQATT and CDR2 is SNEGSKA (reference sequence). The CDR3 extends over 13 amino acids. V was trimmed by 6 bases and J by 7 bases, leaving 16 bases between them. The chain's CDR3 is CSANHRVGNEQFF. CDR3 coding DNA: TGCAGTGCCAATCACAGGGTTGGGAATGAGCAGTTCTTC.

This clonotype was detected many times. Germline and junction disagree at one end, which may indicate a read error. The chain recombines TRBV5-1 with TRBJ2-1; the match to TRBD2 covers 7 bases. This CDR3 has 14 residues. Looked up from germline, CDR1 is SGHRS and CDR2 is YFSETQ. CDR3 nucleotide sequence: TGCGCCAGCACCTTGGGAGGGAGAGGCGATGAGCAGTTCTTC. Its protein product is CASTLGGRGDEQFF.

Ten or more counts support this clonotype. The CDR3 DNA sequence: TGTGCCAGCAGGCCCTCGACAGGGGTCGACACTGAAGCTTTCTTT. Amino acids: CASRPSTGVDTEAFF. J is TRBJ1-1 and V is TRBV12-3 or TRBV12-4, with 8 bases that match TRBD1. The CDR3 spans 15 residues. J lost 3 bases, V lost 6 bases, and 9 bases had no gene match.

Ten or more counts support this clonotype. V usage is TRBV14 and J usage is TRBJ2-7; D remains unclear. Germline CDR1 and CDR2: SGHDN and FVKESK. V was cut by 5 bases and J by 2 bases, with 4 bases left in between. The CDR3 runs to 11 residues. The CDR3 protein is CASSATYEQYF. The DNA of the CDR3 is TGTGCCAGCAGCGCAACCTACGAGCAGTACTTC.

This clonotype was counted many times. This sequence joins TRBV12-3 or TRBV12-4 and TRBJ2-1; D unclear. This CDR3 spans 13 amino acids. The V end was cut by 5 bases, the J end by 9 bases, with 14 bases between. CDR3 coding DNA: TGTGCCAGCAGTCTCCCATCCGTGCGTGAGCAGTTCTTC. Protein: CASSLPSVREQFF.

This clonotype was seen many times. This chain joins TRBV29-1 and TRBJ2-2; tentatively, D is TRBD1 (6 bases). V was clipped by 6 bases and J by 4 bases, with 15 bases between them. CDR3 size: 14 residues. Looked up from germline, CDR1 is SQVTM and CDR2 is ANQGSEA. DNA of the CDR3: TGCAGCGTCGGGCCAGGGGCCGGCACCGGGGAGCTGTTTTTT. Its translation: CSVGPGAGTGELFF.

This clonotype was counted at least ten times. The chain links TRBV7-9 to TRBJ1-5; 7 bases agree with TRBD1. CDR1 and CDR2 (germline): SEHNR, FQNEAQ (reference sequence). This CDR3 is 15 amino acids long. With V trimmed by 4 bases and J by 1 base, 4 bases remained unmatched. DNA of the CDR3: TGTGCCAGCAGCTCGACAGGGTCGAGCAATCAGCCCCAGCATTTT. This encodes CASSSTGSSNQPQHF.

There are many counts of this clonotype. The V and J genes are TRBV27 and TRBJ2-7, with 8 bases aligning to TRBD1. The V and J ends lost 0 bases and 8 bases, in that order; junction bases with no gene match: 21. There are 19 residues in the CDR3. CDR1 and CDR2 from the germline V gene are MNHEY and SMNVEV (reference sequence). The CDR3 protein is CASSLSRGTGGRGLGKQYF. In DNA, the CDR3 is TGTGCCAGCAGTTTATCCCGAGGAACAGGGGGACGTGGGTTGGGAAAGCAGTACTTC.

This clonotype was counted ten times or more. The chain employs TRBV5-1 and TRBJ2-3; TRBD1 matches 8 bases. This CDR3 is built from 15 residues. Germline trimming cut 4 bases from V and 6 bases from J; bases unmatched to any gene: 10. In germline, CDR1 is SGHRS, CDR2 YFSETQ. The CDR3 protein is CASSPPRGQFDTQYF. CDR3 DNA: TGCGCCAGCAGCCCACCCAGGGGGCAATTTGATACGCAGTATTTT.

The V and J genes are TRBV29-1 and TRBJ2-2, with TRBD1 matching 7 bases. Germline CDR1 is SQVTM and CDR2 is ANQGSEA. Losses at the gene ends were 1 base for V and 6 bases for J; bases not matched to a gene: 8. The CDR3 runs 15 residues. CDR3 DNA: TGCAGCGTTGAAGGGGGCAGGGGGTCCGCCGGGGAGCTGTTTTTT. Translating it yields CSVEGGRGSAGELFF.

This clonotype was recorded many times. The rearrangement joins TRBV9 to TRBJ2-3, with TRBD2 as a possible D gene (6 bases). Germline values: CDR1 SGDLS, CDR2 YYNGEE. V was trimmed by 3 bases and J by 2 bases, leaving 10 bases between them. The CDR3 runs to 14 residues. The DNA for the CDR3 is TGTGCCAGCAGCGCGGACTACTTCACAGATACGCAGTATTTT. Protein: CASSADYFTDTQYF.

In its sample, this clonotype was seen many times. The chain carries TRBV2 and TRBJ1-6, with D perhaps matching TRBD1 (6 bases). This CDR3 comprises 13 residues. V lost 7 bases, J lost 8 bases, and 12 bases lay in between. Germline V gene data show CDR1 as SNHLY and CDR2 as FYNNEI. The CDR3 protein is CASKEGVDSPLHF. CDR3 nucleotides: TGTGCCAGCAAGGAGGGGGTGGATTCACCCCTCCACTTT.

This clonotype was seen many times. This chain uses TRBV4-3 with TRBJ2-7; no definite D call. This CDR3 is built from 15 residues. The V and J ends lost 0 bases and 2 bases respectively, with 11 bases between them. Germline V gene sequence: CDR1 LGHNA, CDR2 YSLEER. DNA of the CDR3: TGCGCCAGCAGCCAAGATCGGACGGACCCCTACGAGCAGTACTTC. It codes for CASSQDRTDPYEQYF.

This clonotype was picked up many times. The DNA for the CDR3 is TGTGCCAGCAGTTACCTCCAGGGCCACCACAATGAGCAGTTCTTC. Protein product: CASSYLQGHHNEQFF. The rearrangement uses TRBV6-5 and TRBJ2-1; D possibly corresponds to TRBD1 (5 bases). This CDR3 is 15 amino acids long. V was trimmed by 2 bases and J by 5 bases, leaving 13 bases between them. The germline gives CDR1 MNHEY, CDR2 SVGAGI.

This clonotype was recorded many times. The CDR3 is CASSPGQLVGTQYF. CDR3 nucleotides: TGTGCCAGCAGCCCGGGACAGCTAGTCGGGACCCAGTACTTC. The rearrangement uses TRBV4-2 and TRBJ2-5; 7 nucleotides match TRBD1. Germline CDR1 reads LGHNA; CDR2 reads YNFKEQ. This CDR3 spans 14 amino acids. V shed 4 bases and J 7 bases; nucleotides not matched to a gene: 9.

This clonotype was seen many times. The chain links TRBV11-1 to TRBJ2-7; D gene unclear. CDR1 SGHAT and CDR2 FQDESV come from the germline V gene (reference sequence). The CDR3 is 14 amino acids. Trimming cost V 8 bases and J 2 bases, with 16 bases left between them. DNA of the CDR3: TGTGCCAGCCTGGACGGGCAGTATGCCTACGAGCAGTACTTC. Translated, it gives CASLDGQYAYEQYF.

This clonotype was seen ten or more times. The chain couples TRBV6-1 to TRBJ1-5; 8 nucleotides match TRBD1. Trimming at V came to 1 base and at J to 11 bases, leaving 13 bases not matched to a gene. The length of the CDR3 is 16 residues. Germline loops: CDR1 MNHNS, CDR2 SASEGT. CDR3 sequence reads: CASSEGGQGIFETQHF. The CDR3 nucleotides are TGTGCCAGCAGTGAAGGTGGACAGGGTATCTTCGAGACCCAGCATTTT.

This clonotype was detected many times. The CDR3 spells CASSTRQGSTDTQYF. CDR3 coding DNA: TGTGCCAGCTCAACTCGACAGGGGAGCACAGATACGCAGTATTTT. This chain joins TRBV18 and TRBJ2-3; the match to TRBD1 covers 8 bases. CDR1 is KGHSH and CDR2 is LQKENI in the germline V gene. The CDR3 loop spans 15 amino acids. Trimming at V came to 5 bases and at J to 0 bases, leaving 4 bases not matched to a gene. Full variable domain (missing parts from reference TRBV18 and TRBJ2-3): NAGVMQNPRHLVRRRGQEARLRCSPMKGHSHVYWYRQLPEEGLKFMVYLQKENIIDESGMPKERFSAEFPKEGPSILRIQQVVRGDSAAYFCASSTRQGSTDTQYFGPGTRLTVL.

This clonotype was detected many times. The chain combines TRBV6-2 or TRBV6-3 with TRBJ2-7, with 7 bases that match TRBD2. The CDR3 length is 15 residues. CDR1 MNHEY and CDR2 SVGEGT come from the germline V gene. V was pared by 3 bases and J by 2 bases, with 7 bases of the junction left unmatched. CDR3 DNA sequence: TGTGCCAGCAGTTATGCCGGGAGGCTTCCCTACGAGCAGTACTTC. Amino acid sequence: CASSYAGRLPYEQYF.